Shown below are 7 T cell receptor beta chains from a single sample sequenced in a study of cytomegalovirus exposure and HLA in healthy donors. PCR was performed using 60 Vbeta and 13 Jbeta primers. Method: immunoSEQ multiplex PCR; TCRdb's copy keeps in-frame clones and lacks some. The sample shows about 130,000 clones, around 73% of them seen only once. The sample consisted of PBMCs. The receptor set was obtained from a female donor in good health and CMV-seronegative.

This clone was detected only a few times. DNA for the CDR3: TGTGCCAGCAGCGTAGGCGGTAGCGGGTTTAGCACAGATACGCAGTATTTT. Translation gives CASSVGGSGFSTDTQYF. The chain has TRBV9 and TRBJ2-3, with TRBD2 matching 7 bases. V shed 0 bases, J shed 0 bases, and the junction held 7 bases outside the gene matches. Germline loops: CDR1 SGDLS, CDR2 YYNGEE. The CDR3 covers 17 residues.

The chain combines TRBV5-6 with TRBJ1-1; D unresolved. V lost 0 bases and J 6 bases, leaving 6 bases between the germline ends. This CDR3 has 12 residues. Germline lookup yields CDR1 SGHDT and CDR2 YYEEEE. The CDR3, as DNA: TGTGCCAGCAGCTTGGGGGCAGCTGAAGCTTTCTTT. This translates into CASSLGAAEAFF.

This clone was counted only a few times. V gene TRBV10-3 combines with J gene TRBJ2-7, with TRBD2 matching 10 bases. Germline CDR1 and CDR2: ENHRY and SYGVKD. CDR3 length: 15 amino acids. Trimming removed 5 bases from V and 6 bases from J; junction bases left unmatched: 10. The CDR3 sequence: CAISSSGRRVGEQYF. In DNA, the CDR3 is TGTGCCATCAGTTCTAGCGGGAGAAGGGTTGGCGAGCAGTACTTC.

This clone was picked up a small number of times. V usage is TRBV7-3 and J usage is TRBJ2-7; D is perhaps TRBD2 (6 bases). This CDR3 spans 15 amino acids. Trimming took 5 bases from V and 0 from J, leaving 14 bases between them. Germline V gene data show CDR1 as SGHTA and CDR2 as FQGTGA. DNA of the CDR3: TGTGCCAGCAGCCGGCGGGACGGACCCTCCTACGAGCAGTACTTC. It is translated as CASSRRDGPSYEQYF.

The chain carries TRBV25-1 and TRBJ2-2; D is perhaps TRBD1 (6 bases). V lost 3 bases and J 2 bases, leaving 13 bases between the germline ends. This CDR3 has 16 amino acids. Germline CDR1 reads MGHDK; CDR2 reads SYGVNS. CDR3: CASSDYGRGNTGELFF. CDR3 DNA sequence: TGTGCCAGCAGTGATTACGGCAGGGGCAACACCGGGGAGCTGTTTTTT.

This clone occurred once. The CDR3 region is CASSSGQVGTDTQYF. As DNA, the CDR3 is TGTGCCAGCAGCTCAGGACAAGTGGGCACAGATACGCAGTATTTT. The gene calls are TRBV11-3 and TRBJ2-3; TRBD1 might be the D (5 bases). Deletions cut 4 bases from V and 1 base from J, with 12 bases between. CDR1 is SGHNT, CDR2 YENEEA, per germline. This CDR3 has 15 residues.

This clone was seen only a few times. The chain combines TRBV2 with TRBJ1-1, with D unresolved. The CDR3 consists of 13 residues. Per the germline V gene, CDR1 is SNHLY and CDR2 is FYNNEI. V dropped 6 bases and J dropped 0 bases, with 8 bases sitting between them. The CDR3 protein is CASRREMNTEAFF. CDR3 coding DNA: TGTGCCAGCAGGCGGGAGATGAACACTGAAGCTTTCTTT.